The present TCR beta chain was sequenced within a study of control samples from healthy donors and cancer patients. CDR1 is SQVTM and CDR2 is ANQGSEA in the germline V gene. V lost 5 bases to trimming and J lost 7 bases; unmatched junction nucleotides: 9. The CDR3 runs 14 residues. Using immunoSEQ multiplex PCR, the repertoire was profiled, and TCRdb retains in-frame clones only, with some absent. The sample has 77,000 or so clones; roughly 91% are singletons. The sequenced sample was blood. The receptor's source is a man aged 25-40 years in good health. The chain joins TRBV29-1 to TRBJ1-4; 8 nucleotides match TRBD1. CDR3 in DNA: TGCAGCGTTAAGCAGGGGGCTGGTAGTGAAAAACTGTTTTTT. Translated, it gives CSVKQGAGSEKLFF. Drawing the rest from reference TRBV29-1 and TRBJ1-4, the complete variable domain is SAVISQKPSRDICQRGTSLTIQCQVDSQVTMMFWYRQQPGQSLTLIATANQGSEATYESGFVIDKFPISRPNLTFSTLTVSNMSPEDSSIYLCSVKQGAGSEKLFFGSGTQLSVL.